This record concerns one T cell receptor beta chain sequence. This sample was taken from a study of T cell responses to AZD1222 COVID-19 vaccine. Germline lookup yields CDR1 SGHRS and CDR2 YFSETQ. V shed 0 bases and J shed 2 bases, with 9 bases lying between them. This CDR3 spans 14 amino acids. Generated by immunoSEQ multiplex PCR, the TCRdb table keeps only in-frame clones and is missing some. The sample contains 150,000 to 200,000 clones, 80% to 95% of which appear only once. This clonotype was sampled from an adult in good health. Sample: peripheral blood, taken on day 0 of AZD1222 vaccination. V usage is TRBV5-1 and J usage is TRBJ2-7; D is undetermined. The DNA for the CDR3 is TGCGCCAGCAGCTTGGAGGTCCCGGCCTACGAGCAGTACTTC. Its protein product is CASSLEVPAYEQYF.